The 32 T cell receptor beta chains below come from one sample, sequenced in a study of cytomegalovirus exposure and HLA in healthy donors. The PCR was carried out with 60 Vbeta primers and 13 Jbeta primers. Libraries were prepared by immunoSEQ multiplex PCR; TCRdb keeps only in-frame clonotypes and omits some of them. The sample shows 100,000 to 150,000 clones, about 78% of them seen only once. Sequencing used PBMCs. The receptors stem from a female donor in good health and CMV-seronegative.

V gene TRBV14 combines with J gene TRBJ2-2; 7 bases agree with TRBD1. CDR3 length: 16 residues. The germline CDR1 and CDR2 sequences are SGHDN and FVKESK. V shed 3 bases, J shed 5 bases, and the junction held 9 bases outside the gene matches. CDR3 loop: CASSHLQGLRTGELFF. The CDR3 nucleotides are TGTGCCAGCAGCCATCTACAGGGGCTTCGGACCGGGGAGCTGTTTTTT.

This chain connects TRBV27 to TRBJ1-5; perhaps TRBD1 as D (6 bases). Germline assignment: CDR1 MNHEY and CDR2 SMNVEV (reference sequence). V shed 6 bases and J shed 6 bases, with 12 bases lying between them. This CDR3 is 13 amino acids long. Written as DNA, the CDR3 is TGTGCCAGCAGCCGGGGGGCGATTCAGCCCCAGCATTTT. Translating it yields CASSRGAIQPQHF.

This clone was observed a few times. The V gene is TRBV2, the J gene TRBJ1-6, with a possible D match to TRBD1 (6 bases). The CDR3 is 12 residues long. CDR1 SNHLY and CDR2 FYNNEI come from the germline V gene. The germline V and J ends were trimmed by 7 bases and 7 bases, with 8 bases remaining between them. The CDR3 sequence: CASNTGNSPLHF. CDR3 nucleotides: TGTGCCAGCAATACAGGGAATTCACCCCTCCACTTT.

V and J are TRBV10-1 and TRBJ1-1; 8 bases line up with TRBD1. Germline CDR1 reads WNHNN; CDR2 reads SYGVQD (reference sequence). The CDR3 runs 14 residues. The V segment lost 6 bases and the J segment 1 base; nucleotides outside the gene matches: 4. CDR3 DNA sequence: TGCGCCAGCAGCCCCGGGACAGGGAACACTGAAGCTTTCTTT. This gives the protein CASSPGTGNTEAFF.

The chain has TRBV27 and TRBJ2-5; D possibly corresponds to TRBD2 (6 bases). Trimming left V 2 bases short and J 5 bases short, with 9 bases between. From germline, CDR1 is MNHEY and CDR2 SMNVEV (reference sequence). This CDR3 has 13 residues. The CDR3 is CASSLTGGETQYF. The CDR3, as DNA: TGTGCCAGCAGTTTAACTGGGGGGGAGACCCAGTACTTC.

Only a few counts were recorded for this clone. The chain uses TRBV10-3 and TRBJ2-3; 10 nucleotides line up with TRBD2. The junction had 18 bases not matched to a gene; V was cut back by 10 bases and J by 2 bases. CDR1 ENHRY and CDR2 SYGVKD come from the germline V gene. This CDR3 region has 18 residues. Written as DNA, the CDR3 is TGTGCCACCCGGGGTGGGGGGCTAGCGGGGGACCACACAGATACGCAGTATTTT. This gives the protein CATRGGGLAGDHTDTQYF.

J is TRBJ2-3 and V is TRBV7-3; 7 positions agree with TRBD2. The junction had 0 bases not matched to a gene; V was cut back by 3 bases and J by 3 bases. The CDR3 loop spans 13 amino acids. CDR1 SGHTA and CDR2 FQGTGA come from the germline V gene. CDR3 nucleotides: TGTGCCAGCAGCTTGGGGGGGACAGATACGCAGTATTTT. Its protein is CASSLGGTDTQYF.

V and J are TRBV5-8 and TRBJ1-5, with a possible D match to TRBD1 (6 bases). This CDR3 contains 15 residues. CDR1 and CDR2 from the germline V gene are SGHTS and YDEGEE. Trimming took 1 base from V and 0 from J, leaving 8 bases between them. CDR3 DNA: TGTGCCAGCAGCTTGCAGGGGCATAGCAATCAGCCCCAGCATTTT. This sequence encodes CASSLQGHSNQPQHF.

The rearrangement links TRBV19 to TRBJ2-1; TRBD2 is a possible D gene (5 bases). In germline, CDR1 is LNHDA, CDR2 SQIVND (reference sequence). The CDR3 has 14 residues. V gave up 3 bases and J gave up 5 bases, with 11 bases separating them. The CDR3 coding sequence is TGTGCCAGTAGTATGGTGGAGGTTCACAATGAGCAGTTCTTC. Amino acid sequence: CASSMVEVHNEQFF.

The chain is built from TRBV6-5 and TRBJ2-5; D might be TRBD2 (5 bases). The CDR3 extends over 15 amino acids. Germline values: CDR1 MNHEY, CDR2 SVGAGI. Trimming shortened V by 4 bases and J by 3 bases, and 15 bases separated the two germline ends. This CDR3 reads CASSSPRTGKETQYF. The CDR3 region has the DNA TGTGCCAGCAGTTCCCCGCGGACTGGTAAAGAGACCCAGTACTTC.

The CDR3 is CATSRGRGGDTDTQYF. CDR3 sequence (DNA): TGTGCCACCAGCAGAGGACGCGGGGGAGACACAGATACGCAGTATTTT. The chain joins TRBV15 to TRBJ2-3; TRBD2 agrees at 7 bases. Trimming cost V 1 base and J 2 bases; bases outside gene matches: 6. The CDR3 consists of 16 residues. Germline-derived CDR1 and CDR2 are LNHNV and YYDKDF (reference sequence).

CDR3 region: CASSVPGETQYF. In nucleotides, the CDR3 is TGTGCCAGCAGCGTGCCGGGGGAGACCCAGTACTTC. The chain uses TRBV9 and TRBJ2-5; possibly TRBD2 for D (5 bases). The V and J ends lost 2 bases and 5 bases respectively, with 7 bases between them. CDR1 is SGDLS, CDR2 YYNGEE, per germline. This CDR3 region has 12 residues.

The CDR3 spells CASSKPSGGRETQYF. The CDR3 DNA sequence: TGCGCCAGCAGTAAGCCGTCAGGGGGCAGAGAGACCCAGTACTTC. V is TRBV10-2 and J is TRBJ2-5, with TRBD1 identical over 8 bases. CDR1 WSHSY and CDR2 SAAADI come from the germline V gene. Unmatched junction bases numbered 9, after V lost 5 bases and J lost 4 bases. CDR3 length: 15 residues.

This clone showed up just a few times. The V call is TRBV7-6, the J call TRBJ2-7; no clear D. The germline gives CDR1 SGHVS, CDR2 FNYEAQ. The V and J ends lost 4 bases and 1 base respectively, with 17 bases between them. The CDR3 runs to 16 residues. The CDR3 DNA follows: TGTGCCAGCAGCTCCGGCCTCTTGGGCAATTCCTACGAGCAGTACTTC. Translating gives CASSSGLLGNSYEQYF.

This clone came up once. The CDR3 bases are TGTGCCAGTAGACAGGGCTACGAGCAGTACTTC. Amino acids: CASRQGYEQYF. V and J are TRBV2 and TRBJ2-7, with 7 positions matching TRBD1. CDR3 length: 11 amino acids. The germline CDR1 and CDR2 sequences are SNHLY and FYNNEI. Unmatched junction bases numbered 2, after V lost 9 bases and J lost 3 bases.

The chain recombines TRBV2 with TRBJ2-5; the match to TRBD1 covers 9 bases. The CDR3 runs 12 residues. The V gene's germline CDR1 is SNHLY and CDR2 FYNNEI. Trimming at V came to 6 bases and at J to 4 bases, leaving 0 bases not matched to a gene. The CDR3 DNA sequence: TGTGCCAGCAGGGACAGGGGAGAGACCCAGTACTTC. Amino acid sequence: CASRDRGETQYF.

This chain joins TRBV6-1 and TRBJ1-1, with 8 nucleotides matching TRBD1. CDR1 is MNHNS, CDR2 SASEGT, per germline. The CDR3 runs to 14 residues. V was pared by 7 bases and J by 2 bases, with 6 bases of the junction left unmatched. This CDR3 is CASNDRGQNTEAFF. The DNA of the CDR3 is TGTGCCAGCAACGACAGGGGCCAAAACACTGAAGCTTTCTTT.

CDR3 DNA: TGTGCCAGCAGTTTCGTCGGCCAAGAGACCCAGTACTTC. This sequence encodes CASSFVGQETQYF. The V call is TRBV28, the J call TRBJ2-5; D not certain. Between the trimmed V and J ends, which lost 3 bases and 1 base, there was a span of 6 bases. The germline gives CDR1 MDHEN, CDR2 SYDVKM. The CDR3 is 13 residues long. The whole variable domain, remainder taken from reference TRBV28 and TRBJ2-5, is DVKVTQSSRYLVKRTGEKVFLECVQDMDHENMFWYRQDPGLGLRLIYFSYDVKMKEKGDIPEGYSVSREKKERFSLILESASTNQTSMYLCASSFVGQETQYFGPGTRLLVL.

V is TRBV28 and J is TRBJ2-3, with TRBD2 identical over 9 bases. After removal of 8 bases from V and 3 bases from J, the junction contained 6 bases not matched to a gene. CDR1 is MDHEN and CDR2 is SYDVKM in the germline V gene. The CDR3 is 14 amino acids. CDR3 protein: CASLGLARTDTQYF. In nucleotides, the CDR3 is TGTGCCAGCCTGGGACTAGCTAGGACAGATACGCAGTATTTT.

The chain carries TRBV7-9 and TRBJ2-7; a possible D gene is TRBD2 (5 bases). Germline V gives CDR1 SEHNR, CDR2 FQNEAQ (reference sequence). CDR3 length: 14 amino acids. V lost 3 bases to trimming and J lost 2 bases, with 11 bases between them. CDR3 bases: TGTGCCAGCAGCTTTGGCGGGTTGACCTACGAGCAGTACTTC. Translation gives CASSFGGLTYEQYF.

The gene calls are TRBV5-1 and TRBJ2-7, with 10 positions matching TRBD2. Germline CDR1 SGHRS, CDR2 YFSETQ. V trimming: 0 bases; J trimming: 2 bases; junction bases outside the gene matches: 5. This CDR3 is built from 16 residues. CDR3 amino acids: CASSLGTSGGTYEQYF. CDR3 coding DNA: TGCGCCAGCAGCTTGGGGACTAGCGGCGGTACCTACGAGCAGTACTTC. Filled out from reference TRBV5-1 and TRBJ2-7, the complete variable domain reads KAGVTQTPRYLIKTRGQQVTLSCSPISGHRSVSWYQQTPGQGLQFLFEYFSETQRNKGNFPGRFSGRQFSNSRSEMNVSTLELGDSALYLCASSLGTSGGTYEQYFGPGTRLTVT.

This chain joins TRBV2 and TRBJ1-2, with D unresolved. The V end lost 0 bases, the J end lost 7 bases, and 12 bases lay between the germline ends. The CDR3 loop spans 14 amino acids. Germline-derived CDR1 and CDR2 are SNHLY and FYNNEI. DNA of the CDR3: TGTGCCAGCAGTGAAGCCGGAGGAGCACTTGGCTACACCTTC. Translation: CASSEAGGALGYTF.

The V call is TRBV7-9, the J call TRBJ2-7, with no clear D. Germline V gene lookup returns CDR1 SEHNR and CDR2 FQNEAQ (reference sequence). V lost 5 bases and J lost 5, with 10 bases in between. The CDR3 spans 12 residues. In DNA form, the CDR3 reads TGTGCCAGCAGCCCCAATTTAGACGAGCAGTACTTC. This gives the protein CASSPNLDEQYF.

The genes are TRBV2 and TRBJ1-3; no clear D. Germline CDR1 is SNHLY and CDR2 is FYNNEI. Trimming pared 4 bases from V and 0 bases from J, leaving 10 bases between. This CDR3 has 15 residues. The CDR3 DNA sequence: TGTGCCAGCAGTGTTGGCGGGTTCTCTGGAAACACCATATATTTT. Residues: CASSVGGFSGNTIYF.

The chain couples TRBV5-1 to TRBJ2-3; the D gene is possibly TRBD1 (5 bases). Germline-derived CDR1 and CDR2 are SGHRS and YFSETQ. The CDR3 spans 14 residues. The V end lost 3 bases, the J end lost 0 bases, and 8 bases lay between the germline ends. The CDR3 DNA sequence: TGCGCCAGCAGCTGGGGCTCTAGCACAGATACGCAGTATTTT. This gives the protein CASSWGSSTDTQYF. Full variable domain (rest looked up from reference TRBV5-1 and TRBJ2-3): KAGVTQTPRYLIKTRGQQVTLSCSPISGHRSVSWYQQTPGQGLQFLFEYFSETQRNKGNFPGRFSGRQFSNSRSEMNVSTLELGDSALYLCASSWGSSTDTQYFGPGTRLTVL.

This rearrangement joins TRBV9 to TRBJ1-3; D ambiguous. The germline gives CDR1 SGDLS, CDR2 YYNGEE. The CDR3 spans 14 residues. With 0 bases removed from V and 4 bases from J, the gap between germline ends came to 8 bases. CDR3: CASSVVSEGNTIYF. The DNA for the CDR3 is TGTGCCAGCAGCGTAGTCAGTGAAGGAAACACCATATATTTT.

The chain links TRBV28 to TRBJ1-2; 9 bases fit TRBD1. V shed 3 bases, J shed 6 bases, and the junction held 2 bases outside the gene matches. The CDR3 consists of 13 residues. Germline assignment: CDR1 MDHEN and CDR2 SYDVKM. CDR3 coding DNA: TGTGCCAGCAGTTTGACAGGGGGTAATGGCTACACCTTC. Translated: CASSLTGGNGYTF.

This chain links TRBV27 with TRBJ2-1; 11 bases map to TRBD2. Losses at the gene ends were 6 bases for V and 4 bases for J; bases not matched to a gene: 2. Germline CDR1 MNHEY, CDR2 SMNVEV (reference sequence). The CDR3 extends over 14 amino acids. CDR3 region: CASSRTSGYNEQFF. In DNA form, the CDR3 reads TGTGCCAGCAGCCGGACTAGCGGGTACAATGAGCAGTTCTTC.

A note on this clone: An end of the junction differs from the germline gene, which may be a read error. The same CDR3 can be traced to other DNA sequences in this sample. The chain uses TRBV7-9 and TRBJ2-7, with D hard to call. This CDR3 is 11 amino acids long. Germline assignment: CDR1 SEHNR and CDR2 FQNEAQ (reference sequence). CDR3 in amino acids: CSSSSAYEQYF. CDR3 in DNA: TGTTCCAGCAGCTCCGCCTACGAGCAGTACTTC. Drawing the rest from reference TRBV7-9 and TRBJ2-7, the complete variable domain is DTGVSQNPRHKITKRGQNVTFRCDPISEHNRLYWYRQTLGQGPEFLTYFQNEAQLEKSRLLSDRFSAERPKGSFSTLEIQRTEQGDSAMYLCSSSSAYEQYFGPGTRLTVT.

The chain uses TRBV18 and TRBJ2-4; TRBD1 agrees at 8 bases. Germline assignment: CDR1 KGHSH and CDR2 LQKENI. V was clipped by 4 bases and J by 3 bases; unmatched bases: 17. The CDR3 length is 19 residues. CDR3 in amino acids: CASSQTGTGGWLGKNIQYF. Here the CDR3 DNA reads TGTGCCAGCTCACAAACCGGGACAGGCGGGTGGTTGGGCAAAAACATTCAGTACTTC.

V gene TRBV7-9 combines with J gene TRBJ2-7; D perhaps matches TRBD2 (6 bases). V dropped 2 bases and J dropped 7 bases, with 12 bases sitting between them. There are 13 residues in the CDR3. The V gene's germline CDR1 is SEHNR and CDR2 FQNEAQ (reference sequence). CDR3 residues: CASSLTGRREQYF. Here the CDR3 DNA reads TGTGCCAGCAGCTTAACGGGGAGGAGGGAGCAGTACTTC.

This clone was observed a handful of times. The gene calls are TRBV5-1 and TRBJ1-2, with 9 bases identical to TRBD1. After removal of 3 bases from V and 6 bases from J, the junction contained 9 bases not matched to a gene. This CDR3 has 15 amino acids. Looked up from germline, CDR1 is SGHRS and CDR2 is YFSETQ. Here the CDR3 reads CASSSRARDRDGYTF. CDR3 DNA sequence: TGCGCCAGCAGCTCGAGAGCCCGGGACAGGGATGGCTACACCTTC.